Each of the 2 T cell receptor beta chains below was sequenced from the same sample in a study of CD8 T cells in Susac syndrome. Random hexamers were used to reverse transcribe an amount of roughly 0.45 to 1 ug RNA. TCRdb itself ran the immunoSEQ multiplex PCR reads through MiXCR, one entry per CDR3 protein. The sample has about 200,000 distinct CDR3 sequences; roughly 96% are singletons. The sequenced sample was CD4+ T cells from PBMCs. These receptors were taken from a human donor in good health.

The count of this clonotype is one. This chain links TRBV18 with TRBJ1-1; possible D gene TRBD1, 6 bases. Germline values: CDR1 KGHSH, CDR2 LQKENI. The CDR3 spans 15 residues. Trimming pared 3 bases from V and 0 bases from J, leaving 11 bases between. The CDR3 region is CASSPRGQLNTEAFF. The CDR3 coding sequence is TGTGCCAGCTCACCCCGGGGACAACTGAACACTGAAGCTTTCTTT.

This chain uses TRBV7-2 with TRBJ2-1, with a tentative D call TRBD2 (5 bases). There are 15 residues in the CDR3. The germline V gene encodes CDR1 SGHTA and CDR2 FQGNSA. V lost 0 bases and J 3 bases, leaving 9 bases between the germline ends. CDR3 in DNA: TGTGCCAGCAGCTTAGCCGGGGTAAACTACAATGAGCAGTTCTTC. Its translation is CASSLAGVNYNEQFF.